Each of the 9 T cell receptor beta chains below was sequenced from the same sample in a study of T cell changes during pregnancy in multiple sclerosis. Clones were sequenced by immunoSEQ multiplex PCR, and TCRdb holds only the in-frame ones, with some missing. The sample has fewer than 85,000 clones, less than 95% seen once. The sequences come from peripheral blood, collected in the third trimester of pregnancy. The receptors derive from a female donor with multiple sclerosis, enrolled in a pregnancy study.

This rearrangement joins TRBV2 to TRBJ1-6; no clear D. Germline V CDR1 and CDR2: SNHLY, FYNNEI. The length of the CDR3 is 13 residues. Deletions cut 6 bases from V and 9 bases from J, with 12 bases between. CDR3 in DNA: TGTGCCAGCAGCGCCGGGATGATTTCACCCCTCCACTTT. Encoded protein: CASSAGMISPLHF.

This chain joins TRBV6-1 and TRBJ2-5; TRBD2 matches at 11 bases. This CDR3 spans 15 amino acids. J gave up 2 bases and V 7 bases, and 6 bases lay outside the gene matches. CDR1 and CDR2 (germline): MNHNS, SASEGT. This chain's CDR3 is CASMRVAGGQETQYF. Here the CDR3 DNA reads TGTGCCAGCATGCGGGTAGCGGGGGGGCAAGAGACCCAGTACTTC.

The CDR3 spells CASSIVQGETQYF. In DNA, the CDR3 is TGTGCCAGTAGTATTGTACAGGGAGAGACCCAGTACTTC. The chain carries TRBV19 and TRBJ2-5, with a possible D match to TRBD1 (6 bases). The ends were cut back, 3 bases at V and 4 bases at J, with 9 bases in the middle. The V gene's germline CDR1 is LNHDA and CDR2 SQIVND (reference sequence). CDR3 length equals 13 residues.

The V and J genes are TRBV11-2 and TRBJ1-4; TRBD1 might be the D (6 bases). The CDR3 has 15 amino acids. Trimming pared 6 bases from V and 7 bases from J, leaving 18 bases between. Germline CDR1 and CDR2: SGHAT and FQNNGV. In DNA, the CDR3 is TGTGCCAGCAGGCCGTTAAGGGGACAAGGTGAAAAACTGTTTTTT. Its protein product is CASRPLRGQGEKLFF.

The chain uses TRBV9 and TRBJ2-3; D possibly corresponds to TRBD2 (6 bases). This CDR3 has 17 residues. The germline V gene encodes CDR1 SGDLS and CDR2 YYNGEE. With 7 bases removed from V and 6 bases from J, the gap between germline ends came to 27 bases. The CDR3 nucleotides read TGTGCCAGCGGAGAACACGCGGGCGGGGACGACGGGGATACGCAGTATTTT. Encoded protein: CASGEHAGGDDGDTQYF.

DNA for the CDR3: TGTGCCAGCAATACAGGGAACACTGAAGCTTTCTTT. Its translation is CASNTGNTEAFF. V gene TRBV19 combines with J gene TRBJ1-1; the D gene is possibly TRBD1 (5 bases). CDR1 and CDR2 (germline): LNHDA, SQIVND (reference sequence). The germline V and J ends were trimmed by 9 bases and 1 base, with 9 bases remaining between them. This CDR3 is 12 amino acids long.

The chain links TRBV6-5 to TRBJ1-2; tentative D call: TRBD1 (5 bases). The germline V and J ends were trimmed by 5 bases and 5 bases, with 12 bases remaining between them. This CDR3 is 13 amino acids long. Per germline, CDR1 MNHEY and CDR2 SVGAGI. The CDR3 reads CASSQTDEYGYTF. CDR3 coding DNA: TGTGCCAGCAGTCAGACAGACGAGTATGGCTACACCTTC.

The J gene is TRBJ2-7, the V gene TRBV27; 8 positions match TRBD1. CDR3 length: 15 amino acids. CDR1 is MNHEY, CDR2 SMNVEV, per germline (reference sequence). J gave up 2 bases and V 0 bases, and 3 bases lay outside the gene matches. CDR3 protein: CASSLSVTGAYEQYF. The DNA for the CDR3 is TGTGCCAGCAGTTTATCTGTGACAGGGGCCTACGAGCAGTACTTC.

This clone was picked up one time. The chain links TRBV7-3 to TRBJ2-1; 9 bases agree with TRBD2. CDR1 is SGHTA, CDR2 FQGTGA, per germline. The CDR3 contains 16 residues. With 1 base clipped from V and 8 bases from J, the junction kept 9 bases outside the gene matches. CDR3 sequence reads: CASSLRGTSFSYEQFF. CDR3 sequence (DNA): TGTGCCAGCAGCTTAAGGGGGACTAGCTTCTCCTATGAGCAGTTCTTC.